The 28 T cell receptor beta chains in this list originate from one sample, sequenced in a study of T cells in Graves' hyperthyroidism and ophthalmopathy. Amplification yielded TCR beta CDR3 regions, with RNA transcripts as the source. A first-round RT-PCR of the TCR CDR3 used the HTBI primer set. TCRdb reanalysed the multiplex PCR reads using MiXCR and keeps one entry per CDR3 protein. This sample yields 150,000 to 200,000 distinct CDR3 sequences, of which approximately 15% are seen a single time; about 29% belongs to the top ten. Specimen: blood. The receptors derive from a woman in her forties or fifties with Graves' hyperthyroidism.

The V and J genes are TRBV20-1 and TRBJ2-3; 9 bases align to TRBD2. Trimming removed 7 bases from V and 2 bases from J; junction bases left unmatched: 4. This CDR3 comprises 13 residues. Germline V CDR1 and CDR2: DFQATT, SNEGSKA (reference sequence). CDR3 in amino acids: CSVSGRYTDTQYF. The CDR3 DNA follows: TGCAGTGTCAGCGGGAGGTACACAGATACGCAGTATTTT.

This clonotype has at least ten counts. This rearrangement joins TRBV6-2 or TRBV6-3 to TRBJ2-5, with D tentatively TRBD1 or TRBD2 (5 bases each). Per the germline V gene, CDR1 is MNHEY and CDR2 is SVGEGT. Trimming left V 2 bases short and J 2 bases short, with 24 bases between. This CDR3 comprises 19 residues. The CDR3 sequence: CASSYPQISSPGTQETQYF. CDR3 DNA: TGTGCCAGCAGTTACCCACAAATCTCCTCTCCGGGGACGCAAGAGACCCAGTACTTC.

The chain employs TRBV7-9 and TRBJ2-7; no definite D call. The CDR3 is made up of 13 amino acids. Trimming left V 5 bases short and J 2 bases short, with 10 bases between. The germline CDR1 and CDR2 sequences are SEHNR and FQNEAQ (reference sequence). CDR3 in amino acids: CASSGEAAYEQYF. DNA for the CDR3: TGTGCCAGCAGCGGGGAAGCTGCCTACGAGCAGTACTTC.

This clonotype was counted ten times or more. The chain couples TRBV6-1 to TRBJ1-1, with a possible D match to TRBD1 (6 bases). Germline loops: CDR1 MNHNS, CDR2 SASEGT. The V and J ends lost 4 bases and 0 bases respectively, with 12 bases between them. The CDR3 has 15 residues. The CDR3 nucleotides are TGTGCCAGCAGTGGTTTCAGGGGCATGAACACTGAAGCTTTCTTT. As protein: CASSGFRGMNTEAFF.

The table lists this clonotype with a few counts. This chain connects TRBV4-1 to TRBJ2-5; either TRBD1 or TRBD2 may supply D (5 bases each). This CDR3 is 13 amino acids long. V was trimmed by 3 bases and J by 3 bases, leaving 8 bases between them. Germline V lookup: CDR1 MGHRA, CDR2 YSYEKL. CDR3 amino acids: CASSQWGKETQYF. In DNA form, the CDR3 reads TGCGCCAGCAGCCAGTGGGGGAAAGAGACCCAGTACTTC.

The chain employs TRBV20-1 and TRBJ1-4, with D perhaps matching TRBD1 (5 bases). The ends were cut back, 0 bases at V and 2 bases at J, with 7 bases in the middle. This CDR3 contains 14 residues. The germline V gene has CDR1 DFQATT and CDR2 SNEGSKA (reference sequence). This CDR3 reads CSARDPGTNEKLFF. CDR3 nucleotide sequence: TGCAGTGCTAGAGATCCAGGGACTAATGAAAAACTGTTTTTT.

This clonotype was seen a few times. The chain joins TRBV9 to TRBJ1-2; no firm D call. The CDR3 spans 15 residues. Germline CDR1 reads SGDLS; CDR2 reads YYNGEE. V shed 3 bases and J shed 4 bases, with 16 bases lying between them. CDR3 amino acids: CASSAEPTDVYGYTF. The CDR3 bases are TGTGCCAGCAGCGCTGAACCGACCGATGTCTATGGCTACACCTTC. The entire variable domain, with the rest obtained from reference TRBV9 and TRBJ1-2, is as follows: DSGVTQTPKHLITATGQRVTLRCSPRSGDLSVYWYQQSLDQGLQFLIQYYNGEERAKGNILERFSAQQFPDLHSELNLSSLELGDSALYFCASSAEPTDVYGYTFGSGTRLTVV.

This clonotype was seen many times. The chain recombines TRBV7-9 with TRBJ2-1; D not certain. CDR3 size: 12 residues. Looked up from germline, CDR1 is SEHNR and CDR2 is FQNEAQ (reference sequence). V shed 1 base and J shed 7 bases, with 5 bases lying between them. In nucleotides, the CDR3 is TGTGCCAGCAGCTTAGTTCGGAATGAGCAGTTCTTC. Amino acid sequence: CASSLVRNEQFF.

This clonotype appeared many times. This chain joins TRBV27 and TRBJ1-2, with D hard to call. Trimming shortened V by 6 bases and J by 5 bases, and 13 bases separated the two germline ends. CDR1 and CDR2 from the germline V gene are MNHEY and SMNVEV (reference sequence). The CDR3 loop spans 13 amino acids. In DNA form, the CDR3 reads TGTGCCAGCAGCCCCGCCTCGGGGTATGGCTACACCTTC. Translation: CASSPASGYGYTF.

As DNA, the CDR3 is TGCGCCAGCAGCCAAGGGGACAGGGTCAGCAATCAGCCCCAGCATTTT. This encodes CASSQGDRVSNQPQHF. This sequence joins TRBV4-1 and TRBJ1-5, with 9 positions matching TRBD1. The junction had 2 bases not matched to a gene; V was cut back by 1 base and J by 1 base. This CDR3 comprises 16 residues. Germline loops: CDR1 MGHRA, CDR2 YSYEKL.

This clonotype was observed many times. The V gene is TRBV11-2, the J gene TRBJ2-3, with D tentatively TRBD2 (6 bases). With 0 bases removed from V and 2 bases from J, the gap between germline ends came to 12 bases. Per germline, CDR1 SGHAT and CDR2 FQNNGV. The CDR3 loop spans 16 amino acids. CDR3: CASSLDAGTSTDTQYF. The CDR3 region has the DNA TGTGCCAGCAGCTTAGACGCCGGGACTTCCACAGATACGCAGTATTTT.

The V and J genes are TRBV20-1 and TRBJ1-5, with 12 bases identical to TRBD1. Germline loops: CDR1 DFQATT, CDR2 SNEGSKA (reference sequence). The CDR3 is made up of 17 amino acids. J was trimmed by 0 bases and V by 4 bases; bases with no gene match: 7. This CDR3 is CSATGTGGWNSNQPQHF. In DNA, the CDR3 is TGCAGTGCTACCGGGACAGGGGGCTGGAATAGCAATCAGCCCCAGCATTTT.

This clonotype was counted ten times or more. The chain recombines TRBV15 with TRBJ2-5; TRBD2 matches at 8 bases. This CDR3 spans 18 amino acids. After removal of 0 bases from V and 0 bases from J, the junction contained 9 bases not matched to a gene. Germline assignment: CDR1 LNHNV and CDR2 YYDKDF (reference sequence). Here the CDR3 reads CATSRDGAGGLYQETQYF. CDR3 bases: TGTGCCACCAGCAGAGATGGCGCGGGGGGCTTGTACCAAGAGACCCAGTACTTC.

The table lists this clonotype with many counts. The gene calls are TRBV5-5 and TRBJ1-1; 7 nucleotides match TRBD1. This CDR3 region has 14 residues. V was clipped by 4 bases and J by 4 bases; unmatched bases: 7. Germline CDR1 and CDR2: SGHKS and YYEKEE (reference sequence). The CDR3 region has the DNA TGTGCCAGCAGCCCTGACCACAGGGGCACTGAAGCTTTCTTT. Amino acid sequence: CASSPDHRGTEAFF.

This clonotype was counted ten times or more. The chain combines TRBV27 with TRBJ1-2, with TRBD1 identical over 7 bases. The J segment lost 3 bases and the V segment lost 6 bases, leaving 13 bases of the junction unmatched. The length of the CDR3 is 16 residues. The germline CDR1 and CDR2 sequences are MNHEY and SMNVEV (reference sequence). In DNA form, the CDR3 reads TGTGCCAGCAGCCGCGAACGGAGGGGGCCCCACTATGGCTACACCTTC. It is translated as CASSRERRGPHYGYTF.

This chain links TRBV7-9 with TRBJ1-2; 7 bases line up with TRBD1. Germline CDR1 is SEHNR and CDR2 is FQNEAQ (reference sequence). With V trimmed by 4 bases and J by 6 bases, 17 bases remained unmatched. The length of the CDR3 is 17 residues. CDR3 nucleotides: TGTGCCAGCAGCTCTCCCACCCCGACAGGGAAGTTACATGGCTACACCTTC. This translates into CASSSPTPTGKLHGYTF.

This clonotype was observed at least ten times. The rearrangement links TRBV27 to TRBJ1-6; 8 bases fit TRBD1. There are 16 residues in the CDR3. The germline CDR1 and CDR2 sequences are MNHEY and SMNVEV (reference sequence). Unmatched junction bases numbered 20, after V lost 6 bases and J lost 16 bases. For the CDR3, the DNA is TGTGCCAGCAGCCCCACGGACAGGGCCTCGCAGAAAGGTCTCCACTTT. As protein: CASSPTDRASQKGLHF.

This clonotype was recorded many times. The chain is built from TRBV28 and TRBJ2-7, with D maybe TRBD2 (6 bases). From germline, CDR1 is MDHEN and CDR2 SYDVKM. V lost 2 bases, J lost 2 bases, and 13 bases lay in between. The CDR3 totals 15 residues. CDR3 residues: CASSLAGLGTYEQYF. CDR3 nucleotides: TGTGCCAGCAGTTTAGCGGGACTGGGAACCTACGAGCAGTACTTC.

This clonotype was seen at least ten times. This sequence joins TRBV7-3 and TRBJ2-2; D not certain. Trimming removed 5 bases from V and 3 bases from J, with 10 bases in between. Looked up from germline, CDR1 is SGHTA and CDR2 is FQGTGA. The CDR3 covers 14 residues. CDR3 amino acids: CASSLYSDTGELFF. CDR3 coding DNA: TGTGCCAGCAGCCTATATAGTGACACCGGGGAGCTGTTTTTT.

This clonotype was detected ten times or more. The rearrangement links TRBV7-8 to TRBJ1-1, with a tentative D call TRBD1 (6 bases). Trimming removed 5 bases from V and 1 base from J, with 11 bases in between. Germline lookup yields CDR1 SGHVS and CDR2 FQNEAQ. This CDR3 contains 14 residues. In nucleotides, the CDR3 is TGTGCCAGCAGCAGAGGGACATCGAACACTGAAGCTTTCTTT. This sequence encodes CASSRGTSNTEAFF.

The sample holds many counts of this clonotype. V and J are TRBV7-9 and TRBJ1-5, with D maybe TRBD1 (5 bases). Germline V gives CDR1 SEHNR, CDR2 FQNEAQ (reference sequence). The CDR3 covers 14 residues. With 4 bases removed from V and 0 bases from J, the gap between germline ends came to 7 bases. CDR3 in amino acids: CASSWGDSNQPQHF. In nucleotides, the CDR3 is TGTGCCAGCAGCTGGGGGGATAGCAATCAGCCCCAGCATTTT.

The V and J genes are TRBV20-1 and TRBJ2-3, with D perhaps TRBD2 (5 bases). The CDR3 totals 12 residues. Looked up from germline, CDR1 is DFQATT and CDR2 is SNEGSKA (reference sequence). CDR3 sequence: CSGEGLTDTQYF. As DNA, the CDR3 is TGCAGCGGCGAGGGCCTCACAGATACGCAGTATTTT.

The chain couples TRBV28 to TRBJ1-5, with unresolved D. The length of the CDR3 is 15 residues. Per the germline V gene, CDR1 is MDHEN and CDR2 is SYDVKM. V lost 7 bases and J 2 bases, leaving 15 bases between the germline ends. The CDR3: CASTLSLGGNQPQHF. DNA for the CDR3: TGTGCCAGCACTCTGAGTCTGGGTGGCAATCAGCCCCAGCATTTT. Supplemented by reference TRBV28 and TRBJ1-5, the full variable domain reads DVKVTQSSRYLVKRTGEKVFLECVQDMDHENMFWYRQDPGLGLRLIYFSYDVKMKEKGDIPEGYSVSREKKERFSLILESASTNQTSMYLCASTLSLGGNQPQHFGDGTRLSIL.

This clonotype was seen repeatedly, ten times or more. The rearrangement links TRBV3-1 to TRBJ2-5; D uncertain. Germline-derived CDR1 and CDR2 are LGHDT and YNNKEL (reference sequence). CDR3 length: 15 amino acids. The V end was cut by 1 base, the J end by 3 bases, with 12 bases between. The CDR3 spells CASSQVGFLEETQYF. The CDR3 DNA sequence: TGTGCCAGCAGCCAAGTGGGATTTCTAGAAGAGACCCAGTACTTC.

This clonotype has just a few counts. The chain uses TRBV20-1 and TRBJ2-6; 7 bases match TRBD1. V trimming: 4 bases; J trimming: 0 bases; junction bases outside the gene matches: 9. There are 17 residues in the CDR3. Germline CDR1 DFQATT, CDR2 SNEGSKA (reference sequence). CDR3 sequence reads: CSANRQGAPSGANVLTF. CDR3 coding DNA: TGCAGTGCTAACCGACAGGGAGCTCCCTCTGGGGCCAACGTCCTGACTTTC.

The sample holds a few counts of this clonotype. This chain joins TRBV4-3 and TRBJ2-6; D call uncertain. Germline assignment: CDR1 LGHNA and CDR2 YSLEER. The CDR3 is 16 amino acids. V lost 1 base and J 4 bases, leaving 11 bases between the germline ends. The CDR3 sequence is CASSQALGSGANVLTF. CDR3 DNA: TGCGCCAGCAGCCAAGCTCTTGGATCAGGGGCCAACGTCCTGACTTTC.

This clonotype has ten or more counts. The chain employs TRBV19 and TRBJ2-1, with D perhaps being TRBD1 or TRBD2 (5 bases each). The germline CDR1 and CDR2 sequences are LNHDA and SQIVND (reference sequence). V lost 7 bases and J 3 bases, leaving 22 bases between the germline ends. This CDR3 is 17 amino acids long. Here the CDR3 DNA reads TGTGCCAGTACCACTGGGGTGGGGGTTGGTCTCTACAATGAGCAGTTCTTC. It translates to CASTTGVGVGLYNEQFF. Looking up the rest from reference TRBV19 and TRBJ2-1 gives the full variable domain: DGGITQSPKYLFRKEGQNVTLSCEQNLNHDAMYWYRQDPGQGLRLIYYSQIVNDFQKGDIAEGYSVSREKKESFPLTVTSAQKNPTAFYLCASTTGVGVGLYNEQFFGPGTRLTVL.

This clonotype was observed many times. This rearrangement joins TRBV10-2 to TRBJ1-6; D is perhaps TRBD1 (5 bases). V was shortened by 6 bases and J by 9 bases, with 15 bases between the two germline ends. Germline assignment: CDR1 WSHSY and CDR2 SAAADI. The CDR3 runs 14 residues. This chain's CDR3 is CASSDPGGGSPLHF. In nucleotides, the CDR3 is TGCGCCAGCAGCGATCCCGGGGGAGGTTCACCCCTCCACTTT.